The 17 T cell receptor beta chains given below trace back to one sample, sequenced in a study of blood T cells in healthy people across ages. Primers used in a second PCR of roughly 6 to 11 cycles were a sample-barcoded 5' primer and a J-beta primer mix. TCRdb reanalysed the 5' RACE reads using MiXCR and keeps one entry per CDR3 protein. The sample holds roughly 680,000 distinct CDR3 sequences, around 20% seen once. The sequenced material came from blood. The receptors derive from a man aged 65-85 years in good health.

About this clonotype: A much larger clone is a single base away; this may be a read error. V is TRBV10-3 and J is TRBJ2-5; 12 bases are a match to TRBD2. This CDR3 comprises 16 residues. The germline gives CDR1 ENHRY, CDR2 SYGVKD. V shed 0 bases, J shed 5 bases, and the junction held 4 bases outside the gene matches. CDR3 sequence (DNA): TGTGCCATCAGTGAGTCCCTAGCGGGAGGGGTGGAGACCCAGTACTTC. Translating it yields CAISESLAGGVETQYF.

The V and J genes are TRBV7-9 and TRBJ1-2, with 11 bases fitting TRBD1. V gave up 5 bases and J gave up 5 bases; unmatched junction bases: 10. The CDR3 is 16 amino acids. Germline values: CDR1 SEHNR, CDR2 FQNEAQ (reference sequence). CDR3 nucleotides: TGTGCCAGCAGCCCGACGGGACAGGGGGATAGGTATGGCTACACCTTC. Protein product: CASSPTGQGDRYGYTF.

This clonotype came up a few times. The chain combines TRBV5-1 with TRBJ2-2; D not resolved. CDR3 size: 13 residues. Germline V gives CDR1 SGHRS, CDR2 YFSETQ. Trimming removed 0 bases from V and 7 bases from J, with 7 bases in between. This CDR3 reads CASSLGRDGELFF. DNA for the CDR3: TGCGCCAGCAGCTTGGGTCGCGACGGGGAGCTGTTTTTT.

The J gene is TRBJ1-2, the V gene TRBV21-1. TRBV21-1 is a known pseudogene. The CDR3 is 14 residues long. CDR3 bases: TGTGCCAGCAGCAAAGGGGAGCCTAACTATGGCTACACCTTC. It encodes CASSKGEPNYGYTF.

The rearrangement links TRBV2 to TRBJ2-3; 12 nucleotides line up with TRBD2. Germline-derived CDR1 and CDR2 are SNHLY and FYNNEI. The CDR3 is 15 amino acids. V dropped 7 bases and J dropped 3; count of bases not matched to a gene: 5. The CDR3 sequence is CASKGLAGTTDTQYF. The CDR3 nucleotides are TGTGCCAGCAAAGGACTAGCGGGGACAACAGATACGCAGTATTTT.

The V call is TRBV13, the J call TRBJ2-2; TRBD1 matches 9 bases. The CDR3 runs 13 residues. CDR1 and CDR2 from the germline V gene are PRHDT and FYEKMQ (reference sequence). Losses at the gene ends were 8 bases for V and 5 bases for J; bases not matched to a gene: 3. CDR3 in amino acids: CASGTGRTGELFF. The CDR3 DNA sequence: TGTGCCAGCGGGACAGGGAGGACCGGGGAGCTGTTTTTT. Full variable domain (outside the CDR3, taken from reference TRBV13 and TRBJ2-2): AAGVIQSPRHLIKEKRETATLKCYPIPRHDTVYWYQQGPGQDPQFLISFYEKMQSDKGSIPDRFSAQQFSDYHSELNMSSLELGDSALYFCASGTGRTGELFFGEGSRLTVL.

The J gene is TRBJ2-3, the V gene TRBV6-2 or TRBV6-3; TRBD2 agrees at 7 bases. Germline loops: CDR1 MNHEY, CDR2 SVGEGT. The CDR3 has 13 residues. The ends lost 4 bases at V and 9 bases at J; junction bases unmatched: 7. This chain's CDR3 is CASSSTGLSTQYF. DNA for the CDR3: TGTGCCAGCAGTTCCACGGGACTATCAACGCAGTATTTT.

In regard to this clonotype: The junction differs from germline at one of its ends, possibly a read error. The V gene is TRBV6-5, the J gene TRBJ2-1; 8 bases match TRBD1. The germline V gene encodes CDR1 MNHEY and CDR2 SVGAGI. The length of the CDR3 is 12 residues. The CDR3 protein is CASRDRANEPFF. CDR3 DNA sequence: TGTGCCAGCAGGGACAGGGCCAATGAGCCGTTCTTC.

In its sample, this clonotype was seen a few times. V gene TRBV29-1 combines with J gene TRBJ2-2; D might be TRBD2 (5 bases). CDR1 is SQVTM and CDR2 is ANQGSEA in the germline V gene. Trimming stripped 7 bases from V and 4 bases from J, with 13 bases between. This CDR3 spans 13 amino acids. In nucleotides, the CDR3 is TGCAGCGCGCGGGCTCAAGCCACCGGGGAGCTGTTTTTT. Translated: CSARAQATGELFF.

The chain recombines TRBV9 with TRBJ2-4; perhaps TRBD2 as D (6 bases). The V gene lost 4 bases and the J gene lost 8 bases, with 22 bases spanning the gap. This CDR3 is built from 16 residues. Per germline, CDR1 SGDLS and CDR2 YYNGEE. CDR3 sequence (DNA): TGTGCCAGCAGCACATTCGGGGCGGGATCAAAGGACATTCAGTACTTC. Protein sequence: CASSTFGAGSKDIQYF.

This clonotype has a handful of counts. The CDR3 DNA follows: TGTGCCAGCAGTGGAGGGGGGGGGCCCCAGCATTTT. It specifies CASSGGGGPQHF. The chain recombines TRBV6-1 with TRBJ1-5, with a weak D call TRBD1 (6 bases). The germline CDR1 and CDR2 sequences are MNHNS and SASEGT. The CDR3 consists of 12 residues. Trimming cost V 4 bases and J 9 bases, with 10 bases left between them.

The chain recombines TRBV28 with TRBJ2-1; 9 bases fit TRBD1. The CDR3 consists of 15 residues. The germline CDR1 and CDR2 sequences are MDHEN and SYDVKM. Germline trimming cut 4 bases from V and 7 bases from J; bases unmatched to any gene: 8. DNA of the CDR3: TGTGCCAGCAGTTCCTCCGGGACAGGGCGAAATGAGCAGTTCTTC. The encoded protein is CASSSSGTGRNEQFF.

The chain has TRBV9 and TRBJ2-3, with D tentatively TRBD1 (6 bases). This CDR3 comprises 15 residues. Trimming removed 0 bases at V and 4 bases at J, with 12 bases between. The V gene's germline CDR1 is SGDLS and CDR2 YYNGEE. CDR3: CASSVGGRGSDTQYF. CDR3 nucleotides: TGTGCCAGCAGCGTAGGGGGCAGGGGATCAGATACGCAGTATTTT. Supplemented by reference TRBV9 and TRBJ2-3, the full variable domain reads DSGVTQTPKHLITATGQRVTLRCSPRSGDLSVYWYQQSLDQGLQFLIQYYNGEERAKGNILERFSAQQFPDLHSELNLSSLELGDSALYFCASSVGGRGSDTQYFGPGTRLTVL.

The CDR3 sequence: CATSDSTGSGANVLTF. For the CDR3, the DNA is TGTGCCACCAGTGATTCGACAGGCTCTGGGGCCAACGTCCTGACTTTC. This chain joins TRBV24-1 and TRBJ2-6; tentatively, D is TRBD1 (6 bases). V lost 2 bases and J lost 0, with 7 bases in between. The germline CDR1 and CDR2 sequences are KGHDR and SFDVKD. The CDR3 is 16 residues long.

The V and J genes are TRBV7-9 and TRBJ2-2; 10 bases match TRBD1. After removal of 11 bases from V and 4 bases from J, the junction contained 10 bases not matched to a gene. Germline V gene data show CDR1 as SEHNR and CDR2 as FQNEAQ (reference sequence). There are 15 residues in the CDR3. The CDR3 region is CAPSGDRGSTGELFF. CDR3 sequence (DNA): TGTGCCCCCTCAGGGGACAGGGGATCCACCGGGGAGCTGTTTTTT.

This clonotype was counted between two and nine times. The V gene is TRBV3-1, the J gene TRBJ2-5; no clear D gene. The assigned J gene may be wrong: the sequence end matches TRBJ2-1 better. CDR1 is LGHDT, CDR2 YNNKEL, per germline (reference sequence). The CDR3 is 12 residues long. CDR3 DNA: TGTGCCAGCAGCCATCTAGACAATGAGCAGTTCTTC. Protein product: CASSHLDNEQFF.

J is TRBJ2-1 and V is TRBV24-1; 13 nucleotides line up with TRBD2. After removal of 9 bases from V and 2 bases from J, the junction contained 3 bases not matched to a gene. CDR1 KGHDR and CDR2 SFDVKD come from the germline V gene. There are 15 residues in the CDR3. The DNA for the CDR3 is TGTGCCACCTCACTAGCGGGGGGGACCTACAATGAGCAGTTCTTC. Residues: CATSLAGGTYNEQFF.